The sequence of this T cell receptor (beta chain) was determined in a study of human T cells and chemical hapten exposure. Study findings and constraints: Following DPC sensitization, TCRs present above 1 in 1000 frequency showed no change.

TCRdb re-called the RACE reads through MiXCR, storing one row per CDR3 protein. The data contain about 52,000 distinct CDR3 sequences, 8% to 13% of them seen just once; the ten biggest clones take up roughly 1.8%. Worth noting for this clonotype: The antigen is not known.

Time point reported: patch test 1, 2 weeks after DPC sensitization. Treatment reported: therapeutic diphenylcyclopropenone sensitization with weekly scalp DPC. Whole blood, unfractionated, served as the material for total RNA extraction. Trimming took 4 bases from V and 9 from J; bases not matched to a gene: 7. The germline gives CDR1 MNHEY, CDR2 SVGAGI. This CDR3 is 14 amino acids long. The clonotype comes from a woman between 40 and 55 years old with alopecia areata. Some clones in this sample may be carry-over from other donors' samples. The J gene is TRBJ2-1, the V gene TRBV6-5; the match to TRBD2 covers 9 bases. Here the sequenced sample was whole blood, taken in connection with sensitization to the hapten diphenylcyclopropenone (DPC). CDR3 DNA sequence: TGTGCCAGCAGTTCGGGGACTAGCTGGAGTGAGCAGTTCTTC. This encodes CASSSGTSWSEQFF.